The 20 T cell receptor beta chains reported below all come from one sample, sequenced in a study of Ad26.COV2.S vaccination and SARS-CoV-2 variants. The treatment: 15 to 20 received Ad26.COV2.S at low or high dose, single or two shots; roughly 5 received placebo; per-sample allocation not given. Samples analyzed were those drawn on day 63 after the first vaccine or placebo injection. TCRdb keeps only in-frame clones here, not all; method: immunoSEQ multiplex PCR. The sample records a few hundred thousand clones, 70% to 90% being singletons. Material: peripheral blood, obtained in a trial of Ad26.COV2.S vaccine versus placebo. Source of these receptors: a person between 18 and 59 years old who received the Ad26.COV2.S COVID-19 vaccine or a placebo.

The V call is TRBV15, the J call TRBJ1-5; D gene ambiguous. The CDR3 consists of 13 residues. V lost 5 bases and J lost 6, with 11 bases in between. Germline V gene data show CDR1 as LNHNV and CDR2 as YYDKDF (reference sequence). The CDR3 region has the DNA TGTGCCACCAGCCTAACTTCGGTTCAGCCCCAGCATTTT. Its translation is CATSLTSVQPQHF.

DNA for the CDR3: TGTGCCATCAGTGGGGACAGGGCTATCCTCTCTGGGGCCAACGTCCTGACTTTC. Its protein product is CAISGDRAILSGANVLTF. V is TRBV10-3 and J is TRBJ2-6, with 9 bases lining up with TRBD1. Unmatched junction bases numbered 7, after V lost 4 bases and J lost 0 bases. CDR1 and CDR2 (germline): ENHRY, SYGVKD. This CDR3 contains 18 residues.

J is TRBJ2-5 and V is TRBV28, with D possibly TRBD2 on 6 matching bases. Germline CDR1 is MDHEN and CDR2 is SYDVKM. The length of the CDR3 is 15 residues. Trimming left V 3 bases short and J 6 bases short, with 17 bases between. CDR3 sequence reads: CASSLAGPNGQTQYF. The CDR3, as DNA: TGTGCCAGCAGTTTGGCGGGACCGAATGGCCAGACCCAGTACTTC.

J is TRBJ2-5 and V is TRBV5-1; 8 bases map to TRBD2. Germline CDR1 and CDR2: SGHRS and YFSETQ. V trimming: 4 bases; J trimming: 1 base; junction bases outside the gene matches: 12. This CDR3 spans 17 amino acids. The CDR3 protein is CASSPRGGGLSQETQYF. In DNA, the CDR3 is TGCGCCAGCAGCCCCCGGGGGGGAGGTCTGAGCCAAGAGACCCAGTACTTC.

The chain joins TRBV6-5 to TRBJ1-5, with D perhaps TRBD1 (5 bases). The V gene's germline CDR1 is MNHEY and CDR2 SVGAGI. V gave up 7 bases and J gave up 4 bases, with 11 bases separating them. CDR3 length: 13 amino acids. The CDR3 reads CASTGHPNQPQHF. In DNA, the CDR3 is TGTGCCAGCACCGGACACCCAAATCAGCCCCAGCATTTT.

V is TRBV5-6 and J is TRBJ2-1; 7 positions agree with TRBD1. The germline V gene has CDR1 SGHDT and CDR2 YYEEEE. This CDR3 region has 16 residues. The V gene end was trimmed by 3 bases and the J gene end by 0 bases; junction bases not matched to a gene: 6. The CDR3, as DNA: TGTGCCAGCAGCTGGGCGGCAGGGGGCTCCTACAATGAGCAGTTCTTC. This gives the protein CASSWAAGGSYNEQFF.

The J gene is TRBJ1-4, the V gene TRBV6-5; D may be TRBD1 (5 bases). Trimming removed 0 bases from V and 8 bases from J, with 13 bases in between. The length of the CDR3 is 15 residues. Germline values: CDR1 MNHEY, CDR2 SVGAGI. CDR3 in DNA: TGTGCCAGCAGTTACTCGAGCCAGGGCGGGGAAAAACTGTTTTTT. Its protein product is CASSYSSQGGEKLFF.

This clone appeared a single time. Other DNA variants within this sample encode the same CDR3. This chain joins TRBV5-1 and TRBJ1-1; the D gene is possibly TRBD1 (6 bases). Trimming pared 0 bases from V and 0 bases from J, leaving 6 bases between. CDR1 is SGHRS, CDR2 YFSETQ, per germline. The CDR3 runs 14 residues. The CDR3 loop is CASSLGGLNTEAFF. CDR3 bases: TGCGCCAGCAGCTTGGGGGGGCTGAACACTGAAGCTTTCTTT. The full variable domain, its missing parts supplied by reference TRBV5-1 and TRBJ1-1, is KAGVTQTPRYLIKTRGQQVTLSCSPISGHRSVSWYQQTPGQGLQFLFEYFSETQRNKGNFPGRFSGRQFSNSRSEMNVSTLELGDSALYLCASSLGGLNTEAFFGQGTRLTVV.

V usage is TRBV4-2 and J usage is TRBJ1-4; D perhaps matches TRBD1 (5 bases). V was pared by 4 bases and J by 6 bases, with 18 bases between. The germline V gene has CDR1 LGHNA and CDR2 YNFKEQ. The CDR3 extends over 16 amino acids. In DNA, the CDR3 is TGTGCCAGCAGCCCCAAGATTGGGGGGGATTATGAAAAACTGTTTTTT. It codes for CASSPKIGGDYEKLFF.

V and J are TRBV11-3 and TRBJ2-3, with TRBD1 matching over 8 bases. Germline lookup yields CDR1 SGHNT and CDR2 YENEEA. V was pared by 5 bases and J by 7 bases, with 5 bases of the junction left unmatched. The CDR3 is 13 residues long. In DNA form, the CDR3 reads TGTGCCAGCAGCCGGACAGGGATCCATACGCAGTATTTT. Protein sequence: CASSRTGIHTQYF.

The V and J genes are TRBV7-2 and TRBJ2-5; 7 bases line up with TRBD2. The CDR3 consists of 16 residues. Trimming removed 5 bases from V and 2 bases from J; junction bases left unmatched: 11. Germline CDR1 SGHTA, CDR2 FQGNSA. As DNA, the CDR3 is TGTGCCAGCAGCCAGCGGCGAGCGGGGAGACAAGAGACCCAGTACTTC. Its translation: CASSQRRAGRQETQYF. The full variable domain, completed using reference TRBV7-2 and TRBJ2-5, is GAGVSQSPSNKVTEKGKDVELRCDPISGHTALYWYRQSLGQGLEFLIYFQGNSAPDKSGLPSDRFSAERTGGSVSTLTIQRTQQEDSAVYLCASSQRRAGRQETQYFGPGTRLLVL.

The V call is TRBV25-1, the J call TRBJ2-5; 8 bases align to TRBD1. Trimming removed 7 bases from V and 5 bases from J; junction bases left unmatched: 15. The germline CDR1 and CDR2 sequences are MGHDK and SYGVNS. This CDR3 region has 16 residues. In DNA form, the CDR3 reads TGTGCCAGCACCTGTCGGCCAGGGGGCTGGAGGGAGACCCAGTACTTC. It yields the protein CASTCRPGGWRETQYF.

The chain uses TRBV28 and TRBJ1-1; D ambiguous. The CDR3 has 13 residues. The germline CDR1 and CDR2 sequences are MDHEN and SYDVKM. The ends were cut back, 6 bases at V and 0 bases at J, with 8 bases in the middle. The CDR3 loop is CASSSSMNTEAFF. The CDR3 nucleotides are TGTGCCAGCAGCTCCTCCATGAACACTGAAGCTTTCTTT.

This chain joins TRBV28 and TRBJ1-2; 10 bases match TRBD1. V dropped 6 bases and J dropped 7; count of bases not matched to a gene: 5. In germline, CDR1 is MDHEN, CDR2 SYDVKM. This CDR3 contains 13 residues. CDR3: CASRSDRGGGYTF. CDR3 in DNA: TGTGCCAGCAGATCGGACAGGGGGGGTGGCTACACCTTC.

The chain recombines TRBV6-1 with TRBJ1-2, with a possible D match to TRBD1 (6 bases). Germline lookup yields CDR1 MNHNS and CDR2 SASEGT. The length of the CDR3 is 14 residues. The V end lost 7 bases, the J end lost 5 bases, and 17 bases lay between the germline ends. The CDR3 region is CASNTAGAPYGYTF. The CDR3 DNA sequence: TGTGCCAGCAACACTGCAGGGGCTCCATATGGCTACACCTTC.

The rearrangement links TRBV6-1 to TRBJ2-3; maybe TRBD1 (6 bases). This CDR3 region has 15 residues. V was trimmed by 1 base and J by 3 bases, leaving 11 bases between them. Germline CDR1 is MNHNS and CDR2 is SASEGT. The chain's CDR3 is CASSEVQGVTDTQYF. The CDR3 bases are TGTGCCAGCAGTGAAGTACAGGGTGTAACAGATACGCAGTATTTT.

This clone was counted between two and nine times. This chain uses TRBV2 with TRBJ1-2; TRBD1 agrees at 7 bases. Germline CDR1 SNHLY, CDR2 FYNNEI. The CDR3 extends over 13 amino acids. Trimming cost V 6 bases and J 8 bases; bases outside gene matches: 9. CDR3 loop: CASRDDRVSGYTF. The CDR3 coding sequence is TGTGCCAGCAGGGATGACAGGGTTAGCGGCTACACCTTC.

The chain joins TRBV28 to TRBJ2-2; 10 positions match TRBD1. The CDR3 totals 15 residues. From germline, CDR1 is MDHEN and CDR2 SYDVKM. The V segment lost 5 bases and the J segment 5 bases; nucleotides outside the gene matches: 5. This CDR3 is CASSPGQGHTGELFF. The CDR3 DNA reads TGTGCCAGCAGTCCGGGACAGGGGCATACCGGGGAGCTGTTTTTT.

The chain carries TRBV7-2 and TRBJ2-1; 8 nucleotides match TRBD1. The CDR3 covers 13 residues. Trimming removed 5 bases from V and 12 bases from J; junction bases left unmatched: 9. Germline V gene sequence: CDR1 SGHTA, CDR2 FQGNSA. CDR3: CASSPDRAFGQFF. DNA for the CDR3: TGTGCCAGCAGCCCGGACAGGGCATTCGGGCAGTTCTTC.

The chain couples TRBV6-6 to TRBJ2-1; D may be TRBD1 (9 bases). Germline CDR1 and CDR2: MNHNY and SVGAGI (reference sequence). Trimming pared 6 bases from V and 9 bases from J, leaving 21 bases between. The length of the CDR3 is 15 residues. CDR3 region: CASSGGDRVWSEQFF. The CDR3 coding sequence is TGTGCCAGCAGCGGGGGGGACAGGGTATGGTCTGAGCAGTTCTTC.